Shown below are 18 T cell receptor beta chains from a single sample sequenced in a study of response to subunit inactivated influenza vaccine. TCRdb called the RT-PCR reads again in MiXCR, with one record for every CDR3 protein. The repertoire holds about 520,000 distinct CDR3 sequences, with 25% as singletons. Sequenced material: CD4+ T cells sorted from PBMCs, taken more than 4 days after vaccination. All receptors come from a man aged 45-60 years who received an inactivated influenza vaccine.

This clonotype has a handful of counts. DNA of the CDR3: TGTGCCAGCAGTTACTTCAGGGGAAAGTCCTACAATGAGCAGTTCTTC. This sequence encodes CASSYFRGKSYNEQFF. V usage is TRBV6-2 or TRBV6-3 and J usage is TRBJ2-1, with D perhaps TRBD1 (6 bases). The CDR3 consists of 16 residues. The V end lost 1 base, the J end lost 1 base, and 11 bases lay between the germline ends. Germline values: CDR1 MNHEY, CDR2 SVGEGT.

This clonotype was seen a handful of times. This sequence joins TRBV5-1 and TRBJ2-7; D may be TRBD2 (5 bases). This CDR3 is 15 amino acids long. Trimming took 8 bases from V and 1 from J, leaving 19 bases between them. Germline-derived CDR1 and CDR2 are SGHRS and YFSETQ. This CDR3 reads CARVIFSGRSYEQYF. DNA for the CDR3: TGCGCCAGAGTCATATTCAGCGGACGGTCCTACGAGCAGTACTTC.

This clonotype was seen a few times. The gene calls are TRBV6-1 and TRBJ1-1, with D uncertain. Germline CDR1 MNHNS, CDR2 SASEGT. V lost 2 bases and J 6 bases, leaving 10 bases between the germline ends. This CDR3 has 13 amino acids. The CDR3 loop is CASSEWQFSEAFF. CDR3 nucleotide sequence: TGTGCCAGCAGTGAATGGCAGTTTTCTGAAGCTTTCTTT.

This chain connects TRBV7-2 to TRBJ1-1, with D perhaps matching TRBD1 (6 bases). This CDR3 comprises 13 residues. Germline CDR1 SGHTA, CDR2 FQGNSA. V was clipped by 5 bases and J by 9 bases, with 16 bases between them. DNA of the CDR3: TGTGCCAGCAGCATCGGGACAAGTAAAAAAGCTTTCTTT. Protein product: CASSIGTSKKAFF.

The chain links TRBV21-1 to TRBJ2-1; TRBD2, as called in the table, went unchecked against the DNA. TRBV21-1 is labeled a pseudogene. The CDR3 is made up of 12 amino acids. DNA for the CDR3: TGTGCCAGCAGAGTCGGGAGAGACGAGCAGTTCTTC. Amino acids: CASRVGRDEQFF.

This clonotype was detected a few times. J is TRBJ2-2 and V is TRBV12-3 or TRBV12-4, with D perhaps matching TRBD1 (5 bases). The CDR3 spans 15 residues. With 3 bases removed from V and 7 bases from J, the gap between germline ends came to 15 bases. The CDR3 DNA reads as TGTGCCAGCAGTTTGATGAGACCTGACAGCGGGGAGCTGTTTTTT. Protein sequence: CASSLMRPDSGELFF.

This clonotype was counted a few times. V usage is TRBV4-2 and J usage is TRBJ2-2; 8 nucleotides agree with TRBD2. Looked up from germline, CDR1 is LGHNA and CDR2 is YNFKEQ. The junction had 11 bases not matched to a gene; V was cut back by 3 bases and J by 5 bases. This CDR3 spans 17 amino acids. This chain's CDR3 is CASSQTRLATVTGELFF. CDR3 in DNA: TGTGCCAGCAGCCAGACCCGACTAGCGACCGTTACCGGGGAGCTGTTTTTT.

The chain carries TRBV6-2 or TRBV6-3 and TRBJ2-1, with 8 bases lining up with TRBD2. V shed 2 bases and J 4 bases; nucleotides not matched to a gene: 7. Germline V gene data show CDR1 as MNHEY and CDR2 as SVGEGT. The CDR3 sequence is 16 residues long. CDR3 sequence (DNA): TGTGCCAGCAGTTACCTTCCGGCGGGGGGTTACAATGAGCAGTTCTTC. Translating gives CASSYLPAGGYNEQFF.

This clonotype was seen only a few times. V usage is TRBV10-3 and J usage is TRBJ1-5, with TRBD1 matching 7 bases. This CDR3 region has 14 residues. Germline trimming cut 3 bases from V and 3 bases from J; bases unmatched to any gene: 2. CDR1 is ENHRY and CDR2 is SYGVKD in the germline V gene. CDR3 DNA sequence: TGTGCCATCAGTGAAGACAGGGTCAATCAGCCCCAGCATTTT. It translates to CAISEDRVNQPQHF.

This CDR3 reads CASSQVGVTTYNSPLHF. CDR3 nucleotide sequence: TGCGCCAGCAGCCAAGTGGGGGTGACGACCTATAATTCACCCCTCCACTTT. This chain links TRBV4-3 with TRBJ1-6, with D maybe TRBD1 (5 bases). The CDR3 totals 17 residues. CDR1 is LGHNA and CDR2 is YSLEER in the germline V gene. The V end lost 1 base, the J end lost 2 bases, and 12 bases lay between the germline ends.

This clonotype was recorded a few times. The J gene is TRBJ2-1, the V gene TRBV5-1, with TRBD2 as a possible D gene (5 bases). The V gene lost 2 bases and the J gene lost 0 bases, with 27 bases spanning the gap. The germline CDR1 and CDR2 sequences are SGHRS and YFSETQ. The CDR3 consists of 21 residues. CDR3 sequence reads: CASSLELILVGSGRSYNEQFF. In DNA, the CDR3 is TGCGCCAGCAGCTTAGAATTGATACTAGTGGGGTCTGGCCGCTCCTACAATGAGCAGTTCTTC.

This clonotype showed up just a few times. The chain carries TRBV5-1 and TRBJ2-5, with D uncertain. The CDR3 is made up of 15 amino acids. Germline V gives CDR1 SGHRS, CDR2 YFSETQ. The V end was cut by 0 bases, the J end by 5 bases, with 14 bases between. The CDR3 DNA reads TGCGCCAGCAGCTTGGCGGCCGGCCGAAGGGAGACCCAGTACTTC. Translation gives CASSLAAGRRETQYF.

This chain connects TRBV11-2 to TRBJ2-6; D not certain. CDR1 SGHAT and CDR2 FQNNGV come from the germline V gene. This CDR3 has 16 amino acids. Trimming removed 2 bases from V and 0 bases from J, with 8 bases in between. In DNA, the CDR3 is TGTGCCAGCAGCTTAAGGCCTAGCTCTGGGGCCAACGTCCTGACTTTC. Translated, it gives CASSLRPSSGANVLTF.

The rearrangement joins TRBV20-1 to TRBJ1-5; D gene uncertain. Germline V lookup: CDR1 DFQATT, CDR2 SNEGSKA (reference sequence). V was shortened by 5 bases and J by 1 base, with 9 bases between the two germline ends. The CDR3 is 13 amino acids. CDR3: CSAPRSSNQPQHF. CDR3 sequence (DNA): TGCAGTGCTCCAAGAAGCAGCAATCAGCCCCAGCATTTT.

The CDR3 DNA sequence: TGTGCCAGCTCACCAATGGGGGTGCTCAATGAAAAACTGTTTTTT. Encoded protein: CASSPMGVLNEKLFF. The chain recombines TRBV18 with TRBJ1-4; TRBD1 is a possible D gene (5 bases). The CDR3 runs to 15 residues. Trimming removed 2 bases from V and 5 bases from J, with 12 bases in between. Germline lookup yields CDR1 KGHSH and CDR2 LQKENI.

This chain joins TRBV6-5 and TRBJ1-1; no reliable D call. The CDR3 is 14 amino acids. Germline lookup yields CDR1 MNHEY and CDR2 SVGAGI. V was pared by 2 bases and J by 6 bases, with 13 bases between. In nucleotides, the CDR3 is TGTGCCAGCAGTTACGAGAAATTCGGGGCTGAAGCTTTCTTT. Protein: CASSYEKFGAEAFF.

V and J are TRBV28 and TRBJ1-6; D not certain. This CDR3 has 13 amino acids. The V gene lost 7 bases and the J gene lost 4 bases, with 8 bases spanning the gap. Germline V gene data show CDR1 as MDHEN and CDR2 as SYDVKM. CDR3 DNA: TGTGCCAGCACTTCCCATTATAATTCACCCCTCCACTTT. Encoded protein: CASTSHYNSPLHF.

This clonotype was detected a few times. An end of the junction differs from the germline gene, which may be a read error. The chain is built from TRBV12-5 and TRBJ1-1, with D tentatively TRBD1 (5 bases). Germline V gene data show CDR1 as LGHNT and CDR2 as FRNRAP. The CDR3 runs 12 residues. CDR3 residues: CASGLGELRAFF. The CDR3 DNA is TGTGCTAGTGGGTTGGGGGAGTTGAGAGCTTTCTTT.